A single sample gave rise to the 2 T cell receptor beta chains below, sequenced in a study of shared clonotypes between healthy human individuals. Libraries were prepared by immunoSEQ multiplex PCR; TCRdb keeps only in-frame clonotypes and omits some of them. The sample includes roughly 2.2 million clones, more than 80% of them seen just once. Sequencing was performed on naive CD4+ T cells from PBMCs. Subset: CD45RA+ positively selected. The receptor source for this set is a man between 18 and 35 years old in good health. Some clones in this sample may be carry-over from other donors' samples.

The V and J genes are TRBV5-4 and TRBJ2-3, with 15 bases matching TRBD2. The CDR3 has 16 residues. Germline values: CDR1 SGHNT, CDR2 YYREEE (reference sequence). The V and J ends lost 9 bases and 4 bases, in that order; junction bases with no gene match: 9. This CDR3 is CATKRTSGRGADTQYF. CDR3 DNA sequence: TGTGCCACCAAACGGACTAGCGGGAGGGGGGCAGATACGCAGTATTTT.

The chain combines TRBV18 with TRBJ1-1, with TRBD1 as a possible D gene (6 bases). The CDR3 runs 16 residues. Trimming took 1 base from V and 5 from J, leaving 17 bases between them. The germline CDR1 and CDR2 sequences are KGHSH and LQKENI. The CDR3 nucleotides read TGTGCCAGCTCACCACGGCGGGACACCCCGGAGACTGAAGCTTTCTTT. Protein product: CASSPRRDTPETEAFF.